This entry features one T cell receptor (beta chain) sequence. The antigen remains undetermined. The data originate from a study of PD-1 blockade in classical Hodgkin lymphoma. Overall study findings and caveats: With CD4+ cells, TCR diversity rose significantly by C4D1, but not with CD8+ cells.

The length of the CDR3 is 14 residues. CDR1 and CDR2 (germline): SGHTA, FQGTGA. V was shortened by 3 bases and J by 2 bases, with 5 bases between the two germline ends. Every patient was affected by relapse after autologous stem cell transplantation, while exposure to brentuximab vedotin was not uniform. Generated by immunoSEQ multiplex PCR, the TCRdb table keeps only in-frame clones and is missing some. The data show approximately 43,000 clones, about 88% seen once. The specimen was peripheral blood mononuclear cells (PBMCs), collected before the second cycle of nivolumab. The chain is built from TRBV7-3 and TRBJ2-6, with D unresolved. This clonotype was obtained from a human donor with classical Hodgkin lymphoma. The CDR3 here is CASSFWAGANVLTF. The CDR3 nucleotides are TGTGCCAGCAGCTTCTGGGCTGGGGCCAACGTCCTGACTTTC.